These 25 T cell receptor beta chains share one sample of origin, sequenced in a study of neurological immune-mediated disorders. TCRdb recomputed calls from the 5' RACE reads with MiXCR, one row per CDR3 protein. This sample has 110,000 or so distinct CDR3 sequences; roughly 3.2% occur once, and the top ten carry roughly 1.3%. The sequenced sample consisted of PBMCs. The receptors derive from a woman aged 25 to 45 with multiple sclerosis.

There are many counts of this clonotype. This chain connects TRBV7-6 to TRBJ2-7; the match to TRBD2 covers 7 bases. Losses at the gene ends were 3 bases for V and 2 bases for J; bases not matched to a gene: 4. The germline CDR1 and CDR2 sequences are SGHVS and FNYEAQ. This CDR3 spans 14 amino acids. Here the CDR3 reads CASSLGGPTYEQYF. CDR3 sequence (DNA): TGTGCCAGCAGCTTGGGAGGGCCCACCTACGAGCAGTACTTC. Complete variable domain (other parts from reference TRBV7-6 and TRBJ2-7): GAGVSQSPRYKVTKRGQDVALRCDPISGHVSLYWYRQALGQGPEFLTYFNYEAQQDKSGLPNDRFSAERPEGSISTLTIQRTEQRDSAMYRCASSLGGPTYEQYFGPGTRLTVT.

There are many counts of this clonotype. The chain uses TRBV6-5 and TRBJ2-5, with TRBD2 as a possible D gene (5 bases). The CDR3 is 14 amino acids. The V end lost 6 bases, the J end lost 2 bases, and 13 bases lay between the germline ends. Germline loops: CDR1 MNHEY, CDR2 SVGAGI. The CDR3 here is CASRARARQETQYF. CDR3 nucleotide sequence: TGTGCCAGCAGGGCGAGGGCGAGACAAGAGACCCAGTACTTC.

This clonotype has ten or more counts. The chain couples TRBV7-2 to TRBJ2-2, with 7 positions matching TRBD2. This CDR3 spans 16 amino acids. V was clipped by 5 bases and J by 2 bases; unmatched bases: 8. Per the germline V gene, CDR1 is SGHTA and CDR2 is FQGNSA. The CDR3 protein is CASSANPGLNTGELFF. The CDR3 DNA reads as TGTGCCAGCAGCGCGAACCCGGGACTAAACACCGGGGAGCTGTTTTTT.

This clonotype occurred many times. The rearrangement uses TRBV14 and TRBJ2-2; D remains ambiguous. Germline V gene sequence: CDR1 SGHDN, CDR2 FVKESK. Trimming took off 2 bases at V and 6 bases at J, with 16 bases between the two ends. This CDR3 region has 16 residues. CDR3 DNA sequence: TGTGCCAGCAGCCAACCGGGCTTAGGGATGTCCGGGGAGCTGTTTTTT. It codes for CASSQPGLGMSGELFF.

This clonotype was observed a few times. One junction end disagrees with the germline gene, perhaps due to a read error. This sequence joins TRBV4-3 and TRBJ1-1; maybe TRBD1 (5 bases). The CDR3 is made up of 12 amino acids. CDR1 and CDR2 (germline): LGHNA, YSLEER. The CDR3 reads CDSSTGGAEAFF. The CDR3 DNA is TGCGACAGCAGCACGGGAGGGGCTGAAGCTTTCTTT.

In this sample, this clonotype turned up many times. CDR3 amino acids: CATSEFDRAPVNYEQYF. In DNA form, the CDR3 reads TGTGCCACCAGTGAGTTTGATCGGGCCCCTGTAAACTACGAGCAGTACTTC. V usage is TRBV24-1 and J usage is TRBJ2-7; no clear D. This CDR3 is 17 amino acids long. Germline assignment: CDR1 KGHDR and CDR2 SFDVKD. V lost 4 bases to trimming and J lost 3 bases, with 21 bases between them.

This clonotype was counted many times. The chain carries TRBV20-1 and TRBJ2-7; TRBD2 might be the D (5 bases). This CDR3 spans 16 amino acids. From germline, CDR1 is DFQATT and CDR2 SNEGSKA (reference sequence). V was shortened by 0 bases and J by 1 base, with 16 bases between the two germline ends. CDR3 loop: CSARDLLGVGSYEQYF. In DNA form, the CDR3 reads TGCAGTGCTAGAGATCTTCTCGGGGTTGGATCCTACGAGCAGTACTTC.

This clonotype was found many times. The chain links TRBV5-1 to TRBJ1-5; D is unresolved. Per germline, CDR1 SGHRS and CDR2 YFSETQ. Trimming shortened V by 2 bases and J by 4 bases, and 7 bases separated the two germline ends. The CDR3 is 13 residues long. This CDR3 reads CASSLLGNQPQHF. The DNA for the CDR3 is TGCGCCAGCAGCTTACTAGGAAATCAGCCCCAGCATTTT. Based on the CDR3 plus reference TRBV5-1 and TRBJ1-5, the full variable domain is KAGVTQTPRYLIKTRGQQVTLSCSPISGHRSVSWYQQTPGQGLQFLFEYFSETQRNKGNFPGRFSGRQFSNSRSEMNVSTLELGDSALYLCASSLLGNQPQHFGDGTRLSIL.

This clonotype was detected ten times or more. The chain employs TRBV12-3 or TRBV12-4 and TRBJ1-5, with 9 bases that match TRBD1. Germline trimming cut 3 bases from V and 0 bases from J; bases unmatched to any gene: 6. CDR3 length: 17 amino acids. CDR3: CASSFRTGDYSNQPQHF. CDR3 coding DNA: TGTGCCAGCAGTTTTCGGACAGGGGATTATAGCAATCAGCCCCAGCATTTT.

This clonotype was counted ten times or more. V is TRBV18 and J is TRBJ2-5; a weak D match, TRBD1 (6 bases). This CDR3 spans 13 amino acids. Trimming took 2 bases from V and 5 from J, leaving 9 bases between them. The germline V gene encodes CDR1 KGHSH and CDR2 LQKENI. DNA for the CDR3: TGTGCCAGCTCACCAGAAAGGGGGGAGACCCAGTACTTC. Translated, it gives CASSPERGETQYF. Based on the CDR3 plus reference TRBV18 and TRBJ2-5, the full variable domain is NAGVMQNPRHLVRRRGQEARLRCSPMKGHSHVYWYRQLPEEGLKFMVYLQKENIIDESGMPKERFSAEFPKEGPSILRIQQVVRGDSAAYFCASSPERGETQYFGPGTRLLVL.

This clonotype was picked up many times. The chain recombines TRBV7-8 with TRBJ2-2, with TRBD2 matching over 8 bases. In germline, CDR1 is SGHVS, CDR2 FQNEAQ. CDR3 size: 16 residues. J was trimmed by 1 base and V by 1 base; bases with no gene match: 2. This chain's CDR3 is CASSLDGRVNTGELFF. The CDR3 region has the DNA TGTGCCAGCAGCTTAGACGGGAGGGTGAACACCGGGGAGCTGTTTTTT.

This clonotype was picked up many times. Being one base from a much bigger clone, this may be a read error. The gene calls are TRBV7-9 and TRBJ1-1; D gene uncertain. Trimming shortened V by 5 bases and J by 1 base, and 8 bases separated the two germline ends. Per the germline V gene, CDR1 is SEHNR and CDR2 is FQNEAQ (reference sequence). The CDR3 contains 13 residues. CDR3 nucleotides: TGTGCCAGCAGCCCCTCAGGGAACACTGAAGCTTTCTTT. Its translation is CASSPSGNTEAFF.

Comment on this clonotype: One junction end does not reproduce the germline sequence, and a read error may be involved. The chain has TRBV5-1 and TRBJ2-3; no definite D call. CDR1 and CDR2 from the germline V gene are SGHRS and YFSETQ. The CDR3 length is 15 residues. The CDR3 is CASSFLGNSTDTQYF. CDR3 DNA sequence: TGCGCTAGCAGCTTCTTGGGAAATAGCACAGATACGCAGTATTTT.

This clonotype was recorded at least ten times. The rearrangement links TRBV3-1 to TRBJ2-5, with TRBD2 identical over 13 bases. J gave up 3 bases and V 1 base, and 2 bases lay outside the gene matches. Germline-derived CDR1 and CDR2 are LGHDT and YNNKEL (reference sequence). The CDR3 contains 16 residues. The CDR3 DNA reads TGTGCCAGCAGCCAAGGGACTAGCGGGGGAAAAGAGACCCAGTACTTC. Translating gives CASSQGTSGGKETQYF.

The DNA of the CDR3 is TGTGCCACCGGCCGGGGGGCATCGCAGAACACCATATATTTT. Residues: CATGRGASQNTIYF. This sequence joins TRBV2 and TRBJ1-3, with D possibly TRBD1 on 6 matching bases. Trimming pared 10 bases from V and 7 bases from J, leaving 20 bases between. Germline values: CDR1 SNHLY, CDR2 FYNNEI. This CDR3 is built from 14 residues.

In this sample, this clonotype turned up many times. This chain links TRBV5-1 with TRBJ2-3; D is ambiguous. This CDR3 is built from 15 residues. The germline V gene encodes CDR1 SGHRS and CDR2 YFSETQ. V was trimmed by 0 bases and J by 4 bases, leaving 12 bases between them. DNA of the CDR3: TGCGCCAGCAGCTTGGGATGGGTAGGATCAGATACGCAGTATTTT. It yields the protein CASSLGWVGSDTQYF.

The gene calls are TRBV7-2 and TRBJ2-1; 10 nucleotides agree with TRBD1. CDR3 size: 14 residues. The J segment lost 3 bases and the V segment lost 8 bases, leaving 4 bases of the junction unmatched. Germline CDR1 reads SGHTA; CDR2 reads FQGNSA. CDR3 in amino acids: CASGRDRGYNEQFF. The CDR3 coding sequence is TGTGCCAGCGGCCGGGACAGGGGCTACAATGAGCAGTTCTTC.

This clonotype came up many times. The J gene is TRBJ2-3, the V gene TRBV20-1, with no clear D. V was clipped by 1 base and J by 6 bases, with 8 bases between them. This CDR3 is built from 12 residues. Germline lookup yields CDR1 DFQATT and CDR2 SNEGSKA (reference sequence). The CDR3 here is CSARARRDTQYF. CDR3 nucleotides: TGCAGTGCTAGAGCTCGGCGTGATACGCAGTATTTT.

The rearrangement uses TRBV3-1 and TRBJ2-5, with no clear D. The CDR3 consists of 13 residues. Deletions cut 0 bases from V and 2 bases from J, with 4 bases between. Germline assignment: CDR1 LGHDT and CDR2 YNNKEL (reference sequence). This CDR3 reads CASSQERQETQYF. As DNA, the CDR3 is TGTGCCAGCAGCCAAGAACGGCAAGAGACCCAGTACTTC.

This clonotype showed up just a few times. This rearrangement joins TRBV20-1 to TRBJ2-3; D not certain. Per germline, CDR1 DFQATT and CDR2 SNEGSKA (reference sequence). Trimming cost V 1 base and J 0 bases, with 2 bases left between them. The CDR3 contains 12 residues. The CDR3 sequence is CSARASTDTQYF. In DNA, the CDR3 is TGCAGTGCTAGAGCTAGCACAGATACGCAGTATTTT.

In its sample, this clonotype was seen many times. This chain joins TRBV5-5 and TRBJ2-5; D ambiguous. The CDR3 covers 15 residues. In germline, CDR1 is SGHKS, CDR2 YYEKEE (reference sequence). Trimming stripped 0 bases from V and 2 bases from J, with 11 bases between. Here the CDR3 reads CASSLDSGVQETQYF. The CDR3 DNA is TGTGCCAGCAGCTTGGACAGTGGGGTTCAAGAGACCCAGTACTTC.

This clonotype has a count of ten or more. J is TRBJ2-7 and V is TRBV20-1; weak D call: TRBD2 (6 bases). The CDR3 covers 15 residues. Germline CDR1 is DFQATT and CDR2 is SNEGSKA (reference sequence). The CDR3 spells CSVGRGRTGTYEQYF. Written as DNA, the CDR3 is TGCAGCGTGGGGCGGGGCCGCACCGGAACCTACGAGCAGTACTTC.

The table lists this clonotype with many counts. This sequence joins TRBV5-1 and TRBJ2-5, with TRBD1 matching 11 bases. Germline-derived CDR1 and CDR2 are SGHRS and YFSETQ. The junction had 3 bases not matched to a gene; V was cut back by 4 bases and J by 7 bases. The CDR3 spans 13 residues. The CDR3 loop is CASSPGTGGTQYF. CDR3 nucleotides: TGCGCCAGCAGCCCCGGGACAGGGGGGACCCAGTACTTC.

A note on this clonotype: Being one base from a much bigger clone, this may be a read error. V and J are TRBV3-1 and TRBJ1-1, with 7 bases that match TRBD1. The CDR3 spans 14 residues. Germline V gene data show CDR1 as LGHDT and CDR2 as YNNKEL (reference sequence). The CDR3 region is CASSPYRGITAAFF. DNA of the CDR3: TGTGCCAGCAGCCCCTACAGGGGAATCACTGCAGCTTTCTTT.

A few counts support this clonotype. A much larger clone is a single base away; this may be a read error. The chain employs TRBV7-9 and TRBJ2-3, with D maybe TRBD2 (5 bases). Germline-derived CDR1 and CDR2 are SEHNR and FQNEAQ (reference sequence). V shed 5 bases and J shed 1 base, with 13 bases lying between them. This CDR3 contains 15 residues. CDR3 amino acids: CASSHLSEGTDTQYF. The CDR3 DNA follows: TGTGCCAGCAGCCACCTTAGCGAGGGCACAGATACGCAGTATTTT.